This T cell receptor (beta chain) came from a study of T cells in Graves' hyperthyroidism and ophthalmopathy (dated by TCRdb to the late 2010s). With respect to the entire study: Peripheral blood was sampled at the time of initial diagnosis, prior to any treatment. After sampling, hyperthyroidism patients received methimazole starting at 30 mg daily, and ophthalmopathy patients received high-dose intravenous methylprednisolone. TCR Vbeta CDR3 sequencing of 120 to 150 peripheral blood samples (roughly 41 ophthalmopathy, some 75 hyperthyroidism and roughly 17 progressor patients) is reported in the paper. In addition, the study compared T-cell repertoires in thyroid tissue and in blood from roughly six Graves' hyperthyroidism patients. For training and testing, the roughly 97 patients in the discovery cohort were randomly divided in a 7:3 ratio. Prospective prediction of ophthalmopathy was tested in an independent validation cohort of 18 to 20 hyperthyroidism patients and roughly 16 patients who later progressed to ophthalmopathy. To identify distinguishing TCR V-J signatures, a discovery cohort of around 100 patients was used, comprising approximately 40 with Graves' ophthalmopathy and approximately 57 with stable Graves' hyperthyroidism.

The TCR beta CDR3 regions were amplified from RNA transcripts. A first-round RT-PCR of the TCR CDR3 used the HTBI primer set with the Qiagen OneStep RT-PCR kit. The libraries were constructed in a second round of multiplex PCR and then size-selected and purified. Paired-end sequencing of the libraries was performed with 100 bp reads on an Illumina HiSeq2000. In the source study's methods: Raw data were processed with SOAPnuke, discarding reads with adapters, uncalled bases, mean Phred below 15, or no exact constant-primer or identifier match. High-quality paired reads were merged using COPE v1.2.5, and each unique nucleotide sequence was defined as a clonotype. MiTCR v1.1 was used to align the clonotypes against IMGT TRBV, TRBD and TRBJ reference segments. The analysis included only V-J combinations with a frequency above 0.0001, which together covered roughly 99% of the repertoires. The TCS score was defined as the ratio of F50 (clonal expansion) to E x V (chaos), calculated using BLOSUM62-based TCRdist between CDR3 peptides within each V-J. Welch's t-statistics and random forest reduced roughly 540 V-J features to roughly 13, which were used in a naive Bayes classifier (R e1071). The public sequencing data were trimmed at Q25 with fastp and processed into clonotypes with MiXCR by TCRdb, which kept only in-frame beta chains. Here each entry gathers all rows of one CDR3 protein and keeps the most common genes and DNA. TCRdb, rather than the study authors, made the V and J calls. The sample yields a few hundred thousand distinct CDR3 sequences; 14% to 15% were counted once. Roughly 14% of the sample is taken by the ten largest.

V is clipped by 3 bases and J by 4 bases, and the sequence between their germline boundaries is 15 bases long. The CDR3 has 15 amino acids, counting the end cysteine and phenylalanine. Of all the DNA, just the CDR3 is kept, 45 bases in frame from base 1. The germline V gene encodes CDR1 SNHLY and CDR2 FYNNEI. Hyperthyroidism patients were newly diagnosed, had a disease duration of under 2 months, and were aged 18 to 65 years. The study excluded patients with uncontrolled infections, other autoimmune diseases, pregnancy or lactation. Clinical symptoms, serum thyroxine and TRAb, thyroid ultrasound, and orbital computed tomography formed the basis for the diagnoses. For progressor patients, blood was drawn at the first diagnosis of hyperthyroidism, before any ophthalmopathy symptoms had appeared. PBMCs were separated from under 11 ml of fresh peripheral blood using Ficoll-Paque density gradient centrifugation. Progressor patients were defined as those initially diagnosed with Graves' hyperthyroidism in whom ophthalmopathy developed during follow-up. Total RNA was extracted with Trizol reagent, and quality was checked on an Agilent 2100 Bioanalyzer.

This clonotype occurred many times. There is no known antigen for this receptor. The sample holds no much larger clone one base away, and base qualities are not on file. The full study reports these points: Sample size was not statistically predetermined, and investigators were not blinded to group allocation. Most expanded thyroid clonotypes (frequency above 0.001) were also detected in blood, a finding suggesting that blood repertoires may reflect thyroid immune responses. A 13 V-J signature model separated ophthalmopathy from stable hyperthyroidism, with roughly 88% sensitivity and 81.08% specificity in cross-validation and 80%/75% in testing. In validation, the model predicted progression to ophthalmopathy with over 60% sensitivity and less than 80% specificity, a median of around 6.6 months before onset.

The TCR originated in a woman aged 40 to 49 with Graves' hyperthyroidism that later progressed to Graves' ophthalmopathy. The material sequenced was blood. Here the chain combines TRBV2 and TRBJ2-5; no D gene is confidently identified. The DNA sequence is TGTGCCAGCAGTGATTTTATGGCAGTCCCAGAGACCCAGTACTTC. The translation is CASSDFMAVPETQYF.